These T cell receptor beta chains were read from a single sample in a study of T cells after yellow fever vaccination. TCRdb reprocessed the 5' RACE reads with MiXCR, giving one entry per CDR3 protein. The sample lists around 360,000 distinct CDR3 sequences, roughly 10% seen once, with roughly 18% in the top ten. The sequencing here drew on PBMCs, taken on the day of the first yellow fever vaccination. The receptors here all came from a man between 18 and 29 years old who received the YFV17D yellow fever vaccine. Both conserved end residues are part of each CDR3. The D gene is left open where the match is weak. The size of a clone is reported for some rows only, either as once, few or many, or as a class for expanded clones.

d_call: -
v_call: TRBV5-4
clone_size: -
j_call: TRBJ1-2
cdr3_aa: CASSLEGTGYTF
cdr3_nt: TGTGCCAGCAGCTTAGAGGGCACTGGCTACACCTTC

d_call: TRBD1
v_call: TRBV29-1
clone_size: few
j_call: TRBJ2-7
cdr3_aa: CSVTGTEPYEQYF
cdr3_nt: TGCAGCGTCACCGGGACAGAACCCTACGAGCAGTACTTC

d_call: -
v_call: TRBV30
clone_size: -
j_call: TRBJ2-1
cdr3_aa: CAWSPMYLSSYNEQFF
cdr3_nt: TGTGCCTGGAGCCCCATGTACCTGAGCTCCTACAATGAGCAGTTCTTC

d_call: -
v_call: TRBV7-3
clone_size: -
j_call: TRBJ1-1
cdr3_aa: CASSGGILTEAFF
cdr3_nt: TGTGCCAGCAGCGGGGGGATCCTCACTGAAGCTTTCTTT

d_call: -
v_call: TRBV27
clone_size: -
j_call: TRBJ2-3
cdr3_aa: CASSLSGARTDTQYF
cdr3_nt: TGTGCCAGCAGTTTATCGGGCGCCCGCACAGATACGCAGTATTTT

d_call: TRBD1
v_call: TRBV7-2
clone_size: many
j_call: TRBJ1-1
cdr3_aa: CASRVPGQYTEAFF
cdr3_nt: TGTGCCAGCAGGGTTCCGGGACAGTACACTGAAGCTTTCTTT

d_call: TRBD1
v_call: TRBV5-1
clone_size: -
j_call: TRBJ2-7
cdr3_aa: CASSPRDRGGRRSYEQYF
cdr3_nt: TGCGCCAGCAGCCCTCGGGACAGGGGAGGGAGGAGGTCCTACGAGCAGTACTTC

d_call: TRBD2
v_call: TRBV3-1
clone_size: -
j_call: TRBJ2-7
cdr3_aa: CASSQVSGALVYEQYF
cdr3_nt: TGTGCCAGCAGCCAGGTTAGCGGGGCCCTAGTCTACGAGCAGTACTTC

d_call: -
v_call: TRBV11-1
clone_size: -
j_call: TRBJ2-3
cdr3_aa: CASSLALLTEEGVTDTQYF
cdr3_nt: TGTGCCAGCAGCTTAGCTCTACTGACCGAGGAGGGGGTAACAGATACGCAGTATTTT

d_call: -
v_call: TRBV6-5
clone_size: -
j_call: TRBJ2-5
cdr3_aa: CASSYAPGRSTETQYF
cdr3_nt: TGTGCCAGCAGTTACGCCCCGGGTCGCAGCACGGAGACCCAGTACTTC

d_call: -
v_call: TRBV10-3
clone_size: few
j_call: TRBJ2-1
cdr3_aa: CAIVSAGANEQFF
cdr3_nt: TGTGCCATCGTTTCGGCAGGAGCCAATGAGCAGTTCTTC

d_call: -
v_call: TRBV18
clone_size: -
j_call: TRBJ2-5
cdr3_aa: CASSPGVLANQETQYF
cdr3_nt: TGTGCCAGCTCACCGGGGGTACTAGCCAATCAAGAGACCCAGTACTTC

d_call: TRBD2
v_call: TRBV12-5
clone_size: -
j_call: TRBJ2-3
cdr3_aa: CASGFLAGGLTDTQYF
cdr3_nt: TGTGCTAGTGGTTTTTTAGCGGGGGGACTCACAGATACGCAGTATTTT

d_call: -
v_call: TRBV6-1
clone_size: few
j_call: TRBJ2-2
cdr3_aa: CASRPVAGAGGELFF
cdr3_nt: TGTGCCAGCAGGCCCGTCGCAGGGGCCGGCGGGGAGCTGTTTTTT

d_call: TRBD2
v_call: TRBV4-3
clone_size: few
j_call: TRBJ2-1
cdr3_aa: CASSQGSAGGYEQFF
cdr3_nt: TGCGCCAGCAGCCAAGGCTCAGCGGGGGGTTATGAGCAGTTCTTC

d_call: -
v_call: TRBV12-3/TRBV12-4
clone_size: -
j_call: TRBJ2-2
cdr3_aa: CASSLRSANTGELFF
cdr3_nt: TGTGCCAGCAGTTTAAGGTCGGCGAACACCGGGGAGCTGTTTTTT

d_call: -
v_call: TRBV5-1
clone_size: few
j_call: TRBJ1-4
cdr3_aa: CASSLGDWREKLFF
cdr3_nt: TGCGCCAGCAGCTTGGGTGACTGGCGTGAAAAACTGTTTTTT

d_call: -
v_call: TRBV5-4
clone_size: few
j_call: TRBJ2-5
cdr3_aa: CASRNPPGETQYF
cdr3_nt: TGTGCCAGCAGAAATCCCCCGGGAGAGACCCAGTACTTC

d_call: TRBD1
v_call: TRBV7-8
clone_size: many
j_call: TRBJ2-3
cdr3_aa: CASSPGQGVTDTQYF
cdr3_nt: TGTGCCAGCAGCCCGGGGCAGGGGGTCACAGATACGCAGTATTTT

d_call: -
v_call: TRBV6-6
clone_size: once
j_call: TRBJ1-2
cdr3_aa: CASRGVITDGYTF
cdr3_nt: TGTGCCAGCAGGGGGGTTATTACGGATGGCTACACCTTC

d_call: -
v_call: TRBV7-7
clone_size: -
j_call: TRBJ1-5
cdr3_aa: CASSPPAPVDSNQPQHF
cdr3_nt: TGTGCCAGCAGCCCTCCCGCACCGGTGGATAGCAATCAGCCCCAGCATTTT

d_call: -
v_call: TRBV5-1
clone_size: -
j_call: TRBJ2-3
cdr3_aa: CASSLGEGGITDTQYF
cdr3_nt: TGCGCCAGCAGCTTGGGCGAGGGGGGGATCACAGATACGCAGTATTTT

d_call: -
v_call: TRBV9
clone_size: -
j_call: TRBJ2-3
cdr3_aa: CASSVGTSSTDTQYF
cdr3_nt: TGTGCCAGCAGCGTGGGGACATCTAGCACAGATACGCAGTATTTT

d_call: TRBD1
v_call: TRBV14
clone_size: few
j_call: TRBJ1-2
cdr3_aa: CASSPLWTGEGYTF
cdr3_nt: TGTGCCAGCAGCCCATTATGGACAGGGGAAGGCTACACCTTC

d_call: -
v_call: TRBV20-1
clone_size: -
j_call: TRBJ2-5
cdr3_aa: CSARQVQETQYF
cdr3_nt: TGCAGTGCTAGGCAAGTTCAAGAGACCCAGTACTTC

d_call: -
v_call: TRBV20-1
clone_size: -
j_call: TRBJ1-3
cdr3_aa: CSARTVSGNTIYF
cdr3_nt: TGCAGTGCTAGGACTGTTTCTGGAAACACCATATATTTT

d_call: TRBD2
v_call: TRBV20-1
clone_size: -
j_call: TRBJ2-2
cdr3_aa: CSARLAGAITGELFF
cdr3_nt: TGCAGTGCTAGGCTAGCGGGGGCCATAACCGGGGAGCTGTTTTTT

d_call: -
v_call: TRBV4-2
clone_size: -
j_call: TRBJ2-1
cdr3_aa: CASSQVGRSSSYNEQFF
cdr3_nt: TGTGCCAGCAGCCAAGTTGGTCGATCAAGCTCCTACAATGAGCAGTTCTTC

d_call: TRBD1
v_call: TRBV9
clone_size: -
j_call: TRBJ2-3
cdr3_aa: CASSARDRGIDTQYF
cdr3_nt: TGTGCCAGCAGCGCCCGAGACAGGGGCATCGATACGCAGTATTTT

d_call: TRBD1
v_call: TRBV5-1
clone_size: many
j_call: TRBJ2-1
cdr3_aa: CASSLTGGEQFF
cdr3_nt: TGCGCCAGCAGCCTAACAGGGGGTGAACAGTTCTTC

d_call: -
v_call: TRBV6-2/TRBV6-3
clone_size: few
j_call: TRBJ2-1
cdr3_aa: CASSYPRSSYNEQFF
cdr3_nt: TGTGCCAGCAGTTATCCTAGAAGCTCCTACAATGAGCAGTTCTTC

d_call: -
v_call: TRBV3-1
clone_size: few
j_call: TRBJ2-6
cdr3_aa: CASSQGDGGGANVLTF
cdr3_nt: TGTGCCAGCAGCCAAGGCGACGGGGGTGGGGCCAACGTCCTGACTTTC

d_call: TRBD1
v_call: TRBV18
clone_size: -
j_call: TRBJ2-1
cdr3_aa: CASSPPTGGYNEQFF
cdr3_nt: TGTGCCAGCTCACCACCAACAGGGGGCTACAATGAGCAGTTCTTC

d_call: TRBD2
v_call: TRBV4-3
clone_size: once
j_call: TRBJ2-1
cdr3_aa: CASRRSSGGSNEQFF
cdr3_nt: TGCGCCAGCAGAAGATCTAGCGGGGGGTCGAATGAGCAGTTCTTC

d_call: -
v_call: TRBV7-2
clone_size: many
j_call: TRBJ2-1
cdr3_aa: CASSLAPVSSYNEQFF
cdr3_nt: TGTGCCAGCAGCTTAGCTCCTGTTAGCTCCTACAATGAGCAGTTCTTC

d_call: -
v_call: TRBV12-3/TRBV12-4
clone_size: -
j_call: TRBJ1-1
cdr3_aa: CASSSDRYTEAFF
cdr3_nt: TGTGCCAGCAGTTCCGACAGGTACACTGAAGCTTTCTTT

d_call: -
v_call: TRBV12-3/TRBV12-4
clone_size: -
j_call: TRBJ2-7
cdr3_aa: CASSFTTSYEQYF
cdr3_nt: TGTGCCAGCAGTTTTACAACCTCCTACGAGCAGTACTTC

d_call: TRBD1
v_call: TRBV4-3
clone_size: -
j_call: TRBJ1-1
cdr3_aa: CASSQSAGRRGQTEAFF
cdr3_nt: TGCGCCAGCAGCCAATCTGCGGGTAGGAGGGGGCAAACTGAAGCTTTCTTT

d_call: -
v_call: TRBV7-2
clone_size: -
j_call: TRBJ2-2
cdr3_aa: CASSLILGTVGELFF
cdr3_nt: TGTGCCAGCAGCCTGATCCTAGGAACTGTCGGGGAGCTGTTTTTT

d_call: -
v_call: TRBV6-2/TRBV6-3
clone_size: -
j_call: TRBJ1-5
cdr3_aa: CASSSHASNQPQHF
cdr3_nt: TGTGCCAGCAGTTCTCATGCTAGCAATCAGCCCCAGCATTTT

d_call: -
v_call: TRBV12-3/TRBV12-4
clone_size: -
j_call: TRBJ2-1
cdr3_aa: CASSLGIIEQFF
cdr3_nt: TGTGCCAGCAGTTTAGGCATCATTGAGCAGTTCTTC

d_call: -
v_call: TRBV10-3
clone_size: -
j_call: TRBJ2-3
cdr3_aa: CAISGDRGTDTQYF
cdr3_nt: TGTGCCATCAGTGGAGACAGAGGCACAGATACGCAGTATTTT

d_call: -
v_call: TRBV21-1
clone_size: -
j_call: TRBJ2-7
cdr3_aa: CASSKDGQGAYEQYF
cdr3_nt: TGTGCCAGCAGCAAAGACGGACAGGGCGCCTACGAGCAGTACTTC

d_call: TRBD1
v_call: TRBV4-2
clone_size: many
j_call: TRBJ2-7
cdr3_aa: CASSQLIRDRGRREQYF
cdr3_nt: TGTGCCAGCAGCCAACTAATCCGGGACAGGGGGCGGAGGGAGCAGTACTTC

d_call: TRBD1
v_call: TRBV6-1
clone_size: few
j_call: TRBJ2-5
cdr3_aa: CASRLRGQETQYF
cdr3_nt: TGTGCCAGCAGACTCAGGGGGCAAGAGACCCAGTACTTC

d_call: TRBD2
v_call: TRBV10-2
clone_size: -
j_call: TRBJ2-5
cdr3_aa: CASRSSGGVQETQYF
cdr3_nt: TGCGCCAGCAGGTCTAGCGGGGGGGTGCAAGAGACCCAGTACTTC

d_call: TRBD1
v_call: TRBV6-2/TRBV6-3
clone_size: -
j_call: TRBJ2-1
cdr3_aa: CASSFRTGARSSYNEQFF
cdr3_nt: TGTGCCAGCAGTTTCCGGACAGGGGCTCGAAGCTCCTACAATGAGCAGTTCTTC

d_call: -
v_call: TRBV6-1
clone_size: few
j_call: TRBJ2-6
cdr3_aa: CASSKRGPPWDVLTF
cdr3_nt: TGTGCCAGCAGCAAGAGGGGACCGCCGTGGGACGTCCTGACTTTC

d_call: TRBD2
v_call: TRBV9
clone_size: -
j_call: TRBJ2-5
cdr3_aa: CASSDWPGLAEETQYF
cdr3_nt: TGTGCCAGCAGCGATTGGCCGGGACTAGCGGAAGAGACCCAGTACTTC

d_call: -
v_call: TRBV18
clone_size: few
j_call: TRBJ1-2
cdr3_aa: CASSPRGEVYGYTF
cdr3_nt: TGTGCCAGCTCACCCAGGGGTGAAGTCTATGGCTACACCTTC

d_call: -
v_call: TRBV12-3/TRBV12-4
clone_size: -
j_call: TRBJ2-2
cdr3_aa: CASSPSGTIPGELFF
cdr3_nt: TGTGCCAGCAGCCCAAGCGGGACAATCCCGGGGGAGCTGTTTTTT

d_call: TRBD2
v_call: TRBV7-3
clone_size: -
j_call: TRBJ2-1
cdr3_aa: CASSFGLAGGEQFF
cdr3_nt: TGTGCCAGCAGCTTCGGACTAGCTGGCGGTGAGCAGTTCTTC

d_call: TRBD1
v_call: TRBV7-9
clone_size: -
j_call: TRBJ1-1
cdr3_aa: CASSRRQGSYTEAFF
cdr3_nt: TGTGCCAGCAGCAGGAGACAGGGTTCGTACACTGAAGCTTTCTTT

d_call: -
v_call: TRBV6-1
clone_size: -
j_call: TRBJ2-3
cdr3_aa: CASSPLRGGGDTQYF
cdr3_nt: TGTGCCAGCAGTCCCTTGAGGGGAGGTGGAGATACGCAGTATTTT

d_call: -
v_call: TRBV7-9
clone_size: few
j_call: TRBJ2-1
cdr3_aa: CATPGVSYNEQFF
cdr3_nt: TGTGCCACTCCGGGGGTCTCCTACAATGAGCAGTTCTTC

d_call: TRBD2
v_call: TRBV12-3/TRBV12-4
clone_size: -
j_call: TRBJ2-5
cdr3_aa: CASSFGRRGLAAQETQYF
cdr3_nt: TGTGCCAGCAGTTTCGGGCGGAGGGGACTAGCGGCACAAGAGACCCAGTACTTC

d_call: -
v_call: TRBV19
clone_size: -
j_call: TRBJ2-2
cdr3_aa: CASSIRVTGNTGELFF
cdr3_nt: TGTGCCAGTAGTATAAGAGTGACAGGGAACACCGGGGAGCTGTTTTTT

d_call: TRBD1
v_call: TRBV29-1
clone_size: -
j_call: TRBJ1-1
cdr3_aa: CSAGTGGEYTEAFF
cdr3_nt: TGCAGCGCTGGGACAGGGGGGGAATACACTGAAGCTTTCTTT

d_call: -
v_call: TRBV12-3/TRBV12-4
clone_size: -
j_call: TRBJ2-1
cdr3_aa: CASSGLLLSDEQFF
cdr3_nt: TGTGCCAGCAGTGGACTACTCCTCAGCGATGAGCAGTTCTTC